This T cell receptor (beta chain) stems from a study of cytomegalovirus exposure and HLA in healthy donors. Trimming took 4 bases from V and 0 from J, leaving 12 bases between them. CDR1 MDHEN and CDR2 SYDVKM come from the germline V gene. The CDR3 extends over 15 amino acids. The repertoire was sequenced with immunoSEQ multiplex PCR; TCRdb's copy has only in-frame clones and lacks some. The sample carries some 150,000 clones, 85% to 90% recorded once. Sample: PBMCs. The V gene is TRBV28, the J gene TRBJ1-2; D remains unclear. This sequence originates from a young woman in good health and CMV-seropositive. CDR3 coding DNA: TGTGCCAGCAGTTCGTCCGGGATAACTAACTATGGCTACACCTTC. Its translation is CASSSSGITNYGYTF.